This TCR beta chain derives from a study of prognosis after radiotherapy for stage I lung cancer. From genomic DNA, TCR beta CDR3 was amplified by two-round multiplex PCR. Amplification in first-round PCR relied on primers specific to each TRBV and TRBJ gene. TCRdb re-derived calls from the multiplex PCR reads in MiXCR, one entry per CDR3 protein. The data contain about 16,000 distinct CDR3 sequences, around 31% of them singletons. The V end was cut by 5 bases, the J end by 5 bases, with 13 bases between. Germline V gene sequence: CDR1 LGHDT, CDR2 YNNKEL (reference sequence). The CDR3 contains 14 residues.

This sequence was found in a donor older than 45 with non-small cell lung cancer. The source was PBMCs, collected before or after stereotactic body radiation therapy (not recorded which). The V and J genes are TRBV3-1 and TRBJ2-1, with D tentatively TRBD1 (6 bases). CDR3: CASSESDSNNEQFF. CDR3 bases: TGTGCCAGCAGCGAATCGGACAGCAACAATGAGCAGTTCTTC.